What follows are 28 T cell receptor beta chains derived from one specimen sequenced in a study of blood T cell repertoires in COVID-19. Sequenced by immunoSEQ multiplex PCR; TCRdb stores in-frame clones only, minus some. The repertoire includes roughly 70,000 clones, approximately 86% of them detected once, and around 6% sits in the top ten. The sequenced sample consisted of peripheral blood. The source of these receptors is a man older than 75 with COVID-19, enrolled during active disease.

The genes are TRBV7-3 and TRBJ1-1; 7 positions agree with TRBD1. Trimming cost V 5 bases and J 5 bases; bases outside gene matches: 5. This CDR3 is 13 amino acids long. The germline gives CDR1 SGHTA, CDR2 FQGTGA. The CDR3 loop is CASSENRGTEAFF. The CDR3 DNA reads as TGTGCCAGCAGCGAAAACAGGGGAACTGAAGCTTTCTTT.

This chain uses TRBV7-3 with TRBJ2-7; tentatively, D is TRBD1 (6 bases). CDR1 is SGHTA and CDR2 is FQGTGA in the germline V gene. V shed 5 bases and J shed 6 bases, with 23 bases lying between them. The CDR3 runs to 16 residues. As DNA, the CDR3 is TGTGCCAGCAGCGACCAGGGACGGGACACGGCGACCGAGCAGTACTTC. This gives the protein CASSDQGRDTATEQYF.

V is TRBV14 and J is TRBJ2-1, with a possible D match to TRBD1 (6 bases). Looked up from germline, CDR1 is SGHDN and CDR2 is FVKESK. The V and J ends lost 4 bases and 8 bases respectively, with 18 bases between them. This CDR3 contains 15 residues. The CDR3 sequence: CASSLPGTFPHEQFF. CDR3 nucleotides: TGTGCCAGCAGCCTACCCGGGACATTTCCCCATGAGCAGTTCTTC. Combining the CDR3 with reference TRBV14 and TRBJ2-1 gives the whole variable domain EAGVTQFPSHSVIEKGQTVTLRCDPISGHDNLYWYRRVMGKEIKFLLHFVKESKQDESGMPNNRFLAERTGGTYSTLKVQPAELEDSGVYFCASSLPGTFPHEQFFGPGTRLTVL.

This rearrangement joins TRBV4-1 to TRBJ1-6, with no clear D. CDR3 length: 18 residues. Germline CDR1 is MGHRA and CDR2 is YSYEKL. V was pared by 0 bases and J by 0 bases, with 12 bases between. Written as DNA, the CDR3 is TGCGCCAGCAGCCAAGATCGTCCACCGAGCTCCTATAATTCACCCCTCCACTTT. Translated, it gives CASSQDRPPSSYNSPLHF.

The CDR3 sequence: CASSFSNTGELFF. DNA for the CDR3: TGTGCCAGCAGCTTCTCGAACACCGGGGAGCTGTTTTTT. This chain joins TRBV7-6 and TRBJ2-2; D ambiguous. Germline V lookup: CDR1 SGHVS, CDR2 FNYEAQ. The CDR3 length is 13 residues. V gave up 3 bases and J gave up 0 bases, with 2 bases separating them.

This chain connects TRBV5-4 to TRBJ1-2; TRBD1 matches at 9 bases. V was pared by 5 bases and J by 2 bases, with 4 bases of the junction left unmatched. Germline V CDR1 and CDR2: SGHNT, YYREEE (reference sequence). The CDR3 loop spans 14 amino acids. Written as DNA, the CDR3 is TGTGCCAGCAGTACAGGGGGCGTAAACTATGGCTACACCTTC. Protein product: CASSTGGVNYGYTF.

The CDR3 reads CATSRDGGTQYF. The CDR3 DNA sequence: TGTGCCACCAGCAGAGATGGAGGGACCCAGTACTTC. V is TRBV15 and J is TRBJ2-5, with D possibly matching TRBD2 (5 bases). CDR1 is LNHNV and CDR2 is YYDKDF in the germline V gene (reference sequence). This CDR3 comprises 12 residues. Trimming stripped 0 bases from V and 7 bases from J, with 6 bases between.

The chain combines TRBV7-9 with TRBJ2-7, with D possibly being TRBD1 (6 bases). V lost 1 base and J 0 bases, leaving 10 bases between the germline ends. The CDR3 contains 15 residues. Germline-derived CDR1 and CDR2 are SEHNR and FQNEAQ (reference sequence). The CDR3 region is CASSLDRTVSYEQYF. The CDR3 DNA reads TGTGCCAGCAGCTTAGACAGGACAGTCTCCTACGAGCAGTACTTC.

The CDR3 DNA reads TGTGCCAGCCAAACGGGTAGCACAGATACGCAGTATTTT. This encodes CASQTGSTDTQYF. The chain links TRBV28 to TRBJ2-3, with D unresolved. V gave up 8 bases and J gave up 0 bases, with 9 bases separating them. The CDR3 covers 13 residues. The V gene's germline CDR1 is MDHEN and CDR2 SYDVKM.

The J gene is TRBJ1-6, the V gene TRBV4-1; D might be TRBD1 (5 bases). CDR3 size: 16 residues. V was cut by 0 bases and J by 4 bases, with 10 bases left in between. Germline V gene sequence: CDR1 MGHRA, CDR2 YSYEKL. As DNA, the CDR3 is TGCGCCAGCAGCCAAGACCCAGGGAGGTATAATTCACCCCTCCACTTT. This codes for CASSQDPGRYNSPLHF.

This sequence joins TRBV5-1 and TRBJ1-1; D is unclear. CDR3 length: 16 amino acids. CDR1 and CDR2 from the germline V gene are SGHRS and YFSETQ. Between the trimmed V and J ends, which lost 2 bases and 4 bases, there was a span of 18 bases. CDR3 nucleotide sequence: TGCGCCAGCAGCTTTGGCGATGGGAGGGATGGCACTGAAGCTTTCTTT. Protein product: CASSFGDGRDGTEAFF.

The rearrangement links TRBV28 to TRBJ2-7, with 9 bases matching TRBD1. Germline V gene lookup returns CDR1 MDHEN and CDR2 SYDVKM. Losses at the gene ends were 8 bases for V and 2 bases for J; bases not matched to a gene: 4. The CDR3 runs to 13 residues. In nucleotides, the CDR3 is TGTGCCAGCCGGACAGGGGTGGCCTACGAGCAGTACTTC. Its translation: CASRTGVAYEQYF.

Comment on this clone: Other DNA variants within this sample encode the same CDR3. The chain links TRBV4-1 to TRBJ1-2; D not certain. Germline assignment: CDR1 MGHRA and CDR2 YSYEKL. The CDR3 is 11 amino acids. The V gene lost 1 base and the J gene lost 8 bases, with 5 bases spanning the gap. Here the CDR3 DNA reads TGCGCCAGCAGCCAAGGTCTGGGCTACACCTTC. It encodes CASSQGLGYTF.

This clone is a singleton in its sample. In DNA form, the CDR3 reads TGTGCCAGCAGTGACTCTTGGGCTTCAGATACGCAGTATTTT. Its protein product is CASSDSWASDTQYF. The V call is TRBV6-4, the J call TRBJ2-3; D is ambiguous. The V gene lost 0 bases and the J gene lost 4 bases, with 8 bases spanning the gap. The germline V gene encodes CDR1 MRHNA and CDR2 SNTAGT. The CDR3 covers 14 residues.

This clone was found a few times. This chain joins TRBV18 and TRBJ1-1; 8 bases fit TRBD1. Germline V gene lookup returns CDR1 KGHSH and CDR2 LQKENI. The ends lost 2 bases at V and 2 bases at J; junction bases unmatched: 4. This CDR3 is 15 amino acids long. In DNA, the CDR3 is TGTGCCAGCTCACCATCAGGACAGGGCAACACTGAAGCTTTCTTT. It is translated as CASSPSGQGNTEAFF.

The V call is TRBV7-2, the J call TRBJ1-4; D remains ambiguous. CDR3 length equals 18 residues. Trimming stripped 5 bases from V and 4 bases from J, with 23 bases between. From germline, CDR1 is SGHTA and CDR2 FQGNSA. CDR3 loop: CASSPGRWSLGSNEKLFF. The CDR3 bases are TGTGCCAGCAGCCCCGGAAGGTGGAGCCTAGGGAGTAATGAAAAACTGTTTTTT.

The rearrangement links TRBV6-5 to TRBJ1-2, with TRBD1 as a possible D gene (5 bases). V was trimmed by 4 bases and J by 9 bases, leaving 9 bases between them. Germline loops: CDR1 MNHEY, CDR2 SVGAGI. This CDR3 contains 11 residues. In DNA form, the CDR3 reads TGTGCCAGCAGTTGGGGGGAACGCTACACCTTC. Its translation is CASSWGERYTF.

The J gene is TRBJ1-5, the V gene TRBV7-3; D remains ambiguous. The CDR3 has 13 amino acids. Germline assignment: CDR1 SGHTA and CDR2 FQGTGA. The V and J ends lost 0 bases and 9 bases respectively, with 9 bases between them. The CDR3 DNA sequence: TGTGCCAGCAGCTTAACTCTGGAGGGGCCCCAGCATTTT. The encoded protein is CASSLTLEGPQHF.

This clone was counted a single time. The V and J genes are TRBV7-8 and TRBJ1-5, with D unresolved. The CDR3 totals 14 residues. Germline assignment: CDR1 SGHVS and CDR2 FQNEAQ. Trimming cost V 1 base and J 1 base, with 5 bases left between them. CDR3 loop: CASSLGASNQPQHF. CDR3 coding DNA: TGTGCCAGCAGCTTAGGGGCCAGCAATCAGCCCCAGCATTTT.

This sequence joins TRBV2 and TRBJ1-2; 9 nucleotides align to TRBD1. The length of the CDR3 is 15 residues. V was pared by 7 bases and J by 0 bases, with 6 bases of the junction left unmatched. The germline V gene encodes CDR1 SNHLY and CDR2 FYNNEI. Written as DNA, the CDR3 is TGTGCCAGCACCGAAACAGGGGGCTCTAACTATGGCTACACCTTC. Translating gives CASTETGGSNYGYTF.

This rearrangement joins TRBV2 to TRBJ2-5; the match to TRBD1 covers 7 bases. Unmatched junction bases numbered 5, after V lost 5 bases and J lost 5 bases. Germline V gives CDR1 SNHLY, CDR2 FYNNEI. The CDR3 is 13 residues long. As DNA, the CDR3 is TGTGCCAGCAGTCAGGGACAGAGGGAGACCCAGTACTTC. Translating gives CASSQGQRETQYF. The variable domain in full, with the rest retrieved from reference TRBV2 and TRBJ2-5, is EPEVTQTPSHQVTQMGQEVILRCVPISNHLYFYWYRQILGQKVEFLVSFYNNEISEKSEIFDDQFSVERPDGSNFTLKIRSTKLEDSAMYFCASSQGQRETQYFGPGTRLLVL.

The J gene is TRBJ1-1, the V gene TRBV4-1, with TRBD1 matching 9 bases. Germline loops: CDR1 MGHRA, CDR2 YSYEKL. CDR3 length equals 19 residues. V shed 0 bases and J 1 base; nucleotides not matched to a gene: 12. DNA of the CDR3: TGCGCCAGCAGCCAAGATAGCCCGGACAGGGGCGGCGGGAACACTGAAGCTTTCTTT. This translates into CASSQDSPDRGGGNTEAFF.

The rearrangement uses TRBV5-5 and TRBJ2-3; 8 positions match TRBD1. This CDR3 spans 16 amino acids. CDR1 and CDR2 from the germline V gene are SGHKS and YYEKEE (reference sequence). V shed 4 bases, J shed 0 bases, and the junction held 7 bases outside the gene matches. CDR3: CASSLPRTGSTDTQYF. The CDR3 DNA follows: TGTGCCAGCAGCCTGCCCCGGACAGGGAGCACAGATACGCAGTATTTT.

The J gene is TRBJ1-5, the V gene TRBV18; D gene ambiguous. Germline lookup yields CDR1 KGHSH and CDR2 LQKENI. The CDR3 is 13 residues long. Trimming took 4 bases from V and 4 from J, leaving 8 bases between them. The CDR3 loop is CASSREENQPQHF. The CDR3, as DNA: TGTGCCAGCTCACGAGAAGAAAATCAGCCCCAGCATTTT.

This chain links TRBV5-4 with TRBJ2-1; TRBD2 agrees at 7 bases. V gave up 3 bases and J gave up 9 bases; unmatched junction bases: 15. The CDR3 contains 16 residues. The germline gives CDR1 SGHNT, CDR2 YYREEE (reference sequence). The CDR3 is CASSSRRSGEGGEQFF. The CDR3 nucleotides read TGTGCCAGCAGCTCCCGGCGGAGCGGGGAGGGAGGTGAGCAGTTCTTC.

The chain carries TRBV6-2 or TRBV6-3 and TRBJ1-6; tentatively, D is TRBD1 (6 bases). Germline CDR1 is MNHEY and CDR2 is SVGEGT. The CDR3 runs to 14 residues. V was trimmed by 5 bases and J by 4 bases, leaving 9 bases between them. In DNA form, the CDR3 reads TGTGCCAGCAGTAACAGGGATTATAATTCACCCCTCCACTTT. This codes for CASSNRDYNSPLHF.

This chain joins TRBV12-3 or TRBV12-4 and TRBJ1-5, with a tentative D call TRBD1 (6 bases). The germline V and J ends were trimmed by 5 bases and 7 bases, with 12 bases remaining between them. The CDR3 length is 13 residues. CDR3 loop: CASSISGEQPQHF. In DNA form, the CDR3 reads TGTGCCAGCAGTATTTCAGGGGAACAGCCCCAGCATTTT.

The V and J genes are TRBV5-1 and TRBJ2-7; D is undetermined. The V end was cut by 0 bases, the J end by 2 bases, with 6 bases between. The CDR3 has 13 residues. The germline V gene has CDR1 SGHRS and CDR2 YFSETQ. This CDR3 reads CASSLAPAYEQYF. CDR3 coding DNA: TGCGCCAGCAGCTTGGCCCCTGCCTACGAGCAGTACTTC.